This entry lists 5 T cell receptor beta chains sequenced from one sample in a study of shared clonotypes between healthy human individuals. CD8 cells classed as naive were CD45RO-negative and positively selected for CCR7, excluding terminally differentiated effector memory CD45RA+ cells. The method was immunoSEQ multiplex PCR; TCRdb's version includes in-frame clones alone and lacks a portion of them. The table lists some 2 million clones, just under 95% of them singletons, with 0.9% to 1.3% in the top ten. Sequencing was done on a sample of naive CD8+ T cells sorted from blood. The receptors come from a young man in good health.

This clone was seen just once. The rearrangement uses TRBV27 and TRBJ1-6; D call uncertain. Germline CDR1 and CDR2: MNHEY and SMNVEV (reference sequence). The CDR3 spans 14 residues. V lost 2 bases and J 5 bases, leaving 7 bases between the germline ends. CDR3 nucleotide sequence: TGTGCCAGCAGTTTAGAGTGGGATAATTCACCCCTCCACTTT. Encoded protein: CASSLEWDNSPLHF.

CDR3 region: CASSLVSGNEQYF. CDR3 in DNA: TGCGCCAGCAGCCTAGTCAGCGGTAACGAGCAGTACTTC. This chain joins TRBV5-1 and TRBJ2-7; possibly TRBD2 for D (5 bases). Germline CDR1 SGHRS, CDR2 YFSETQ. Trimming left V 4 bases short and J 5 bases short, with 13 bases between. The CDR3 is 13 amino acids. Complete variable domain (other parts from reference TRBV5-1 and TRBJ2-7): KAGVTQTPRYLIKTRGQQVTLSCSPISGHRSVSWYQQTPGQGLQFLFEYFSETQRNKGNFPGRFSGRQFSNSRSEMNVSTLELGDSALYLCASSLVSGNEQYFGPGTRLTVT.

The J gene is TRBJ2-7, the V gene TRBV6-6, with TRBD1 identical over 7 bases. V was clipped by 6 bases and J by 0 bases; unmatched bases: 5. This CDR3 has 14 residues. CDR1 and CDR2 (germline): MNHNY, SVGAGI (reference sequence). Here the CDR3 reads CASSPGQTSYEQYF. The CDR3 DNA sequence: TGTGCCAGCAGCCCGGGACAGACCTCCTACGAGCAGTACTTC.

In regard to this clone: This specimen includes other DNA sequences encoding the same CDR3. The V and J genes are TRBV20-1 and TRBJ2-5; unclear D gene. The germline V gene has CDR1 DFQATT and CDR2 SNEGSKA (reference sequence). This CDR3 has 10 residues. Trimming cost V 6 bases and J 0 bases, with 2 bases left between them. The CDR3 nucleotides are TGCAGTGCCCACCAAGAGACCCAGTACTTC. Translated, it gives CSAHQETQYF.

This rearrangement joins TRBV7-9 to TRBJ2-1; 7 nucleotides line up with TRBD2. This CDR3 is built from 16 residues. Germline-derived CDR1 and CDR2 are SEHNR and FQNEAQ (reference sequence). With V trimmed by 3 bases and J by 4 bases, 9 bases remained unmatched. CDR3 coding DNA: TGTGCCAGCAGCTTGTCCAGCGGGGTTCAATACAATGAGCAGTTCTTC. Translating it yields CASSLSSGVQYNEQFF.